This T cell receptor beta chain is from a study of neoadjuvant anti-PD-1 for oral cavity cancer. The CDR3 runs to 16 residues. Germline V CDR1 and CDR2: SGHRS, YFSETQ. Losses at the gene ends were 0 bases for V and 4 bases for J; bases not matched to a gene: 8. Method: immunoSEQ multiplex PCR; TCRdb's copy keeps in-frame clones and lacks some. The data contain about 14,000 clones, roughly 79% of them singletons. As to time point: after neoadjuvant nivolumab, at surgical resection. The patients had HPV-negative, locally advanced oral cavity squamous cell carcinoma. Blood cells were analyzed directly, without culture or expansion. Study-level points and caveats: With a few patients per group, TCR findings need larger cohorts.

A word on this clone: Antigen: not known.

The specimen comprised PBMCs, sampled after nivolumab (anti-PD-1) treatment. The rearrangement uses TRBV5-1 and TRBJ2-5; TRBD2 matches at 8 bases. The origin of this receptor is a person between 35 and 79 years old with oral cavity squamous cell carcinoma. The CDR3 DNA is TGCGCCAGCAGCTTGGGAGCGGGAGTTCGGGGAGAGACCCAGTACTTC. Protein: CASSLGAGVRGETQYF.